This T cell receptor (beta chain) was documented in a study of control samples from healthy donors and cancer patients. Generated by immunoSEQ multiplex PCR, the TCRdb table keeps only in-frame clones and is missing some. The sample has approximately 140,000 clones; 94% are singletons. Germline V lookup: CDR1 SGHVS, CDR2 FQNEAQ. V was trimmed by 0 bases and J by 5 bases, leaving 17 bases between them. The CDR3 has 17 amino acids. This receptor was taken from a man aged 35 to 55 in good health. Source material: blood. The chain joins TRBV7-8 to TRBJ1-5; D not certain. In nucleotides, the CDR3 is TGTGCCAGCAGCTTAGCGCTGAGCCTCCCCCGCGATCAGCCCCAGCATTTT. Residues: CASSLALSLPRDQPQHF.